The 9 T cell receptor beta chains reported below all come from one sample, sequenced in a study of cytomegalovirus exposure and HLA in healthy donors. PCR was performed using 60 Vbeta and 13 Jbeta primers. Produced via immunoSEQ multiplex PCR; TCRdb's table is partial and in-frame only. The sample records around 200,000 clones, just over 75% being singletons. Sequenced: PBMCs. These receptors were collected from a man younger than 40 in good health and CMV-seronegative.

This clone was observed once. V gene TRBV7-2 combines with J gene TRBJ2-1; 10 bases are shared with TRBD1. The V gene end was trimmed by 5 bases and the J gene end by 0 bases; junction bases not matched to a gene: 10. Germline loops: CDR1 SGHTA, CDR2 FQGNSA. The CDR3 is 18 residues long. The CDR3: CASSLDWTGGNSYNEQFF. The CDR3 DNA is TGTGCCAGCAGCCTGGATTGGACAGGGGGGAACTCCTACAATGAGCAGTTCTTC.

The CDR3 nucleotides read TGTGCCAGCAGTCCCCATGAGGGACTAGCTCTCTCCGGGGAGCTGTTTTTT. It is translated as CASSPHEGLALSGELFF. The rearrangement uses TRBV28 and TRBJ2-2, with 9 bases matching TRBD2. CDR1 and CDR2 from the germline V gene are MDHEN and SYDVKM. This CDR3 contains 17 residues. The V gene end was trimmed by 5 bases and the J gene end by 6 bases; junction bases not matched to a gene: 13.

The chain recombines TRBV27 with TRBJ2-7, with D possibly being TRBD2 (6 bases). The V gene lost 0 bases and the J gene lost 4 bases, with 7 bases spanning the gap. Germline lookup yields CDR1 MNHEY and CDR2 SMNVEV (reference sequence). This CDR3 is 13 amino acids long. The CDR3 is CASSLSAGYEQYF. The CDR3 nucleotides read TGTGCCAGCAGTTTATCGGCGGGATACGAGCAGTACTTC.

The rearrangement links TRBV28 to TRBJ2-6; 7 positions match TRBD1. The CDR3 has 16 residues. Germline-derived CDR1 and CDR2 are MDHEN and SYDVKM. The V segment lost 6 bases and the J segment 4 bases; nucleotides outside the gene matches: 9. The CDR3 spells CASSTRDRAGANVLTF. CDR3 coding DNA: TGTGCCAGCAGCACCCGTGACAGGGCCGGGGCCAACGTCCTGACTTTC. Supplemented by reference TRBV28 and TRBJ2-6, the full variable domain reads DVKVTQSSRYLVKRTGEKVFLECVQDMDHENMFWYRQDPGLGLRLIYFSYDVKMKEKGDIPEGYSVSREKKERFSLILESASTNQTSMYLCASSTRDRAGANVLTFGAGSRLTVL.

The chain uses TRBV7-9 and TRBJ2-3; 7 bases are shared with TRBD2. Germline lookup yields CDR1 SEHNR and CDR2 FQNEAQ (reference sequence). V gave up 1 base and J gave up 1 base; unmatched junction bases: 5. CDR3 length: 16 amino acids. The CDR3, as DNA: TGTGCCAGCAGCTTAGAGGGCGGGAGCGGCACAGATACGCAGTATTTT. Its protein is CASSLEGGSGTDTQYF.

This chain joins TRBV5-4 and TRBJ2-1, with 9 bases aligning to TRBD2. Germline loops: CDR1 SGHNT, CDR2 YYREEE (reference sequence). This CDR3 has 15 amino acids. The V and J ends lost 4 bases and 4 bases, in that order; junction bases with no gene match: 6. Written as DNA, the CDR3 is TGTGCCAGCAGCCGTTGGACTAGCGTTTACAATGAGCAGTTCTTC. Its protein is CASSRWTSVYNEQFF. Together with reference TRBV5-4 and TRBJ2-1, the CDR3 gives the full variable domain: ETGVTQSPTHLIKTRGQQVTLRCSSQSGHNTVSWYQQALGQGPQFIFQYYREEENGRGNFPPRFSGLQFPNYSSELNVNALELDDSALYLCASSRWTSVYNEQFFGPGTRLTVL.

The V gene is TRBV30, the J gene TRBJ2-1, with TRBD2 matching over 11 bases. The germline gives CDR1 GTSNPN, CDR2 SVGIG (reference sequence). The length of the CDR3 is 18 residues. Trimming took 1 base from V and 0 from J; bases not matched to a gene: 8. Written as DNA, the CDR3 is TGTGCCTGGAGTGGGCTAGCGGGAGGAGTGGGCTCCTACAATGAGCAGTTCTTC. Encoded protein: CAWSGLAGGVGSYNEQFF.

The chain joins TRBV28 to TRBJ2-1; 11 bases line up with TRBD1. V was clipped by 2 bases and J by 6 bases; unmatched bases: 6. Germline V gives CDR1 MDHEN, CDR2 SYDVKM. This CDR3 has 16 amino acids. The CDR3 is CASSLEGQGVGNEQFF. The CDR3 region has the DNA TGTGCCAGCAGTTTAGAGGGACAGGGGGTGGGCAATGAGCAGTTCTTC.

The V call is TRBV10-3, the J call TRBJ2-5; TRBD1 is a possible D gene (5 bases). The CDR3 length is 16 residues. V was trimmed by 6 bases and J by 4 bases, leaving 21 bases between them. CDR1 is ENHRY, CDR2 SYGVKD, per germline. CDR3 region: CAISNPTDIRRETQYF. The DNA for the CDR3 is TGTGCCATCAGCAATCCGACAGATATCAGGAGAGAGACCCAGTACTTC.